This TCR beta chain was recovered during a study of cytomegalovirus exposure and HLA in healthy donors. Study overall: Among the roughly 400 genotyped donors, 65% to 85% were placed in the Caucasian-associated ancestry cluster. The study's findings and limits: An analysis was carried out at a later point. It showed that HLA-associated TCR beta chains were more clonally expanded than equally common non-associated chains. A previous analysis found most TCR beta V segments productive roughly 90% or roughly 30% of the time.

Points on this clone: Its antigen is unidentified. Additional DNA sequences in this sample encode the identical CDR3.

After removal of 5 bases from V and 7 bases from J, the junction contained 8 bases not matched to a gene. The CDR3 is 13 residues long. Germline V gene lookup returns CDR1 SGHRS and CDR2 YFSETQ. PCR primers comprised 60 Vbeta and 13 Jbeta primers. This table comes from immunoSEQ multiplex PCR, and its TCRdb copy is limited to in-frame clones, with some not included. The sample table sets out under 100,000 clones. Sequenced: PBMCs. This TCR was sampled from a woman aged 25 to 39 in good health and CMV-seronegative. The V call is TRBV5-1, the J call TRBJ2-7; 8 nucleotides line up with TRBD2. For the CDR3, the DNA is TGCGCCAGCAGAACCAGCGGGAGCAGTGAGCAGTACTTC. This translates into CASRTSGSSEQYF.